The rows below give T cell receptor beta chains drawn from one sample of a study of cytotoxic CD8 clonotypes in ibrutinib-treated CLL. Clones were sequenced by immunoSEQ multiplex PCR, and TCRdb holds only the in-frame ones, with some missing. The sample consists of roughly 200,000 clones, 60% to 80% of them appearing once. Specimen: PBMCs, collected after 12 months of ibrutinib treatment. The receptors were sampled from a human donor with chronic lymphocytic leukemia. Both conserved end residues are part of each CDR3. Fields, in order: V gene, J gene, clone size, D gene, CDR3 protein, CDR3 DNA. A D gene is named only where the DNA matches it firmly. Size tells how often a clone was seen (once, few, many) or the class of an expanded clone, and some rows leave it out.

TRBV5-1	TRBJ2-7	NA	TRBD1	CASSLTGGGSYEQYF	TGCGCCAGCAGCTTGACAGGGGGTGGTTCCTACGAGCAGTACTTC
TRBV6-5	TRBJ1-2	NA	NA	CASGREKLNYGYTF	TGTGCCAGCGGCAGGGAGAAGCTTAACTATGGCTACACCTTC
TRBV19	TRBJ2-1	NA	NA	CASSIGPYEQFF	TGTGCCAGTAGTATAGGACCCTATGAGCAGTTCTTC
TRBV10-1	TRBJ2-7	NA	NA	CASSPIRDTTYEQYF	TGCGCCAGCAGCCCGATCCGGGACACCACCTACGAGCAGTACTTC
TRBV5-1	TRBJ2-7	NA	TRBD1	CASSLSQGGPYEQYF	TGCGCCAGCAGCTTGTCACAAGGGGGCCCCTACGAGCAGTACTTC
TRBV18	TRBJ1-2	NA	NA	CASSPAINYGYTF	TGTGCCAGCTCACCAGCCATTAACTATGGCTACACCTTC
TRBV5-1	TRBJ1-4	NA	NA	CASSLGISLTNEKLFF	TGCGCCAGCAGCTTAGGCATTTCTTTAACTAATGAAAAACTGTTTTTT
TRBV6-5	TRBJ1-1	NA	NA	CASWRGILNTEAFF	TGTGCCAGCTGGAGGGGGATCTTGAACACTGAAGCTTTCTTT
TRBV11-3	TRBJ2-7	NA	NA	CASSLRGHEQYF	TGTGCCAGCAGCTTACGGGGGCACGAGCAGTACTTC
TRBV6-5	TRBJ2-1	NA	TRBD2	CASSYGGRKQFF	TGTGCCAGCAGTTACGGCGGGAGAAAGCAGTTCTTC
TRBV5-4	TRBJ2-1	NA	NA	CASSLGASVSYNEQFF	TGTGCCAGCAGCTTGGGGGCTAGCGTCTCCTACAATGAGCAGTTCTTC
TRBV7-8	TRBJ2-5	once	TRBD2	CASVQASGYQETQYF	TGTGCCAGCGTCCAGGCTAGCGGGTACCAAGAGACCCAGTACTTC
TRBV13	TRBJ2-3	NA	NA	CASSLGAGGDTQYF	TGTGCCAGCAGCTTAGGTGCTGGTGGAGATACGCAGTATTTT
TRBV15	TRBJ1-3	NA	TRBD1	CATSREATWDRVSGNTIYF	TGTGCCACCAGCAGAGAGGCGACTTGGGACAGGGTCTCTGGAAACACCATATATTTT
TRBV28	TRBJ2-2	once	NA	CASRPRGIRFLTNTGELFF	TGTGCCAGCAGGCCTCGCGGGATCAGGTTTCTGACGAACACCGGGGAGCTGTTTTTT
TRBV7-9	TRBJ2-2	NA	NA	CASSGGVLRITGELFF	TGTGCCAGCAGCGGAGGGGTTTTACGTATCACCGGGGAGCTGTTTTTT
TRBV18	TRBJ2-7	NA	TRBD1	CASSPDRGNYEQYF	TGTGCCAGCTCGCCCGACAGGGGAAACTACGAGCAGTACTTC
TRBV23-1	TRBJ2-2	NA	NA	CASSQSWTRSTGELFF	TGCGCCAGCAGTCAATCTTGGACAAGAAGTACCGGGGAGCTGTTTTTT
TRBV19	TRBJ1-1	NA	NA	CASTPGRLAEAFF	TGTGCCAGTACCCCGGGACGGCTCGCTGAAGCTTTCTTT
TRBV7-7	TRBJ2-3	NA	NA	CASSNGGGDTQYF	TGTGCTAGCAGCAATGGGGGCGGAGATACGCAGTATTTT
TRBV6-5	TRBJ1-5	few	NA	CASSYSPGANQPQHF	TGTGCCAGCAGTTACTCGCCAGGGGCGAATCAGCCCCAGCATTTT
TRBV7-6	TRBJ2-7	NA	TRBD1	CASSLAGQGGEQYF	TGTGCCAGCAGCTTAGCCGGACAGGGGGGCGAGCAGTACTTC